The clone carrying this T cell receptor (beta chain) was observed a handful of times. As processed by the authors: Scientists estimated how many nucleated cells there were by amplifying reference gene primers. Profiling relied on immunoSEQ multiplex PCR, and the TCRdb table lists in-frame clones only, not all of them. V, J and clone size derive from that table, while D and trimming were established from the DNA sequence. Of fewer than 90,000 clones listed, approximately 80% are singletons. The sample originates from a study of blood T cell repertoires in COVID-19. On the study more broadly: Spain, Italy and the United States supplied samples that represented acute and convalescent COVID-19. In each case, the material was cDNA or gDNA derived from T cells, B-cell-depleted T cells, or PBMCs.

Germline lookup yields CDR1 SGHKS and CDR2 YYEKEE (reference sequence). V was cut by 4 bases and J by 8 bases, with 15 bases left in between. This CDR3 spans 13 amino acids. This TCR came from a man aged 50 to 60 with acute or convalescent COVID-19. The specimen was peripheral blood. The chain is built from TRBV5-5 and TRBJ1-2; weak D call: TRBD1 (5 bases). CDR3: CASSNPGQGGYTF. CDR3 coding DNA: TGTGCCAGCAGCAACCCCGGGCAGGGCGGCTACACCTTC.